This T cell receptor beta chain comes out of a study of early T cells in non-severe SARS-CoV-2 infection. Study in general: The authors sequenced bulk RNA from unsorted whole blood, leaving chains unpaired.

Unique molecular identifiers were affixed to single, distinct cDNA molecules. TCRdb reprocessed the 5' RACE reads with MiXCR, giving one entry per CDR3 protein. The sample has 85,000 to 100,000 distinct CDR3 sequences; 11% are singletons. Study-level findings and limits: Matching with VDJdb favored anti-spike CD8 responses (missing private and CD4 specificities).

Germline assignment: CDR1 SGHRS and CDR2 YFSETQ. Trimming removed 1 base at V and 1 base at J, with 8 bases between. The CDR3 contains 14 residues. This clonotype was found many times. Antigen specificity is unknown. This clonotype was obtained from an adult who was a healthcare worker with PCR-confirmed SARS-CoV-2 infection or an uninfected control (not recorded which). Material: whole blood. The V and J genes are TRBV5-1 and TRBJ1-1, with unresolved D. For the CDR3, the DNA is TGCGCCAGCAGCTTGTACGGCCAGAACACTGAAGCTTTCTTT. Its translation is CASSLYGQNTEAFF.